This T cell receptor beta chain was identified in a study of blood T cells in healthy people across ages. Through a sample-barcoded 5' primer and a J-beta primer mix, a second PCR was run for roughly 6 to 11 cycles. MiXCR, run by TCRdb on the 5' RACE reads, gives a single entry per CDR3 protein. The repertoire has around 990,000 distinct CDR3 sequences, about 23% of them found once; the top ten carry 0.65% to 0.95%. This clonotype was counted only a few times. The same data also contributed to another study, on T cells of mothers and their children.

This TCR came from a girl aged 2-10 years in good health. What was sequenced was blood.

CDR3 in DNA: TGTGCCAGCAGCTTCCAGAGGGTTTCCTACAATGAGCAGTTCTTC. This translates into CASSFQRVSYNEQFF. The V gene is TRBV7-2, the J gene TRBJ2-1, with a possible D match to TRBD2 (5 bases). Trimming took off 3 bases at V and 1 base at J, with 10 bases between the two ends. This CDR3 has 15 amino acids. Germline V lookup: CDR1 SGHTA, CDR2 FQGNSA.